The 10 T cell receptor beta chains in this list originate from one sample, sequenced in a study of response to subunit inactivated influenza vaccine (dated by TCRdb to 2017 to 2018). Preparation of the library involved RT-PCR. TCRdb names Illumina HiSeq 2500 as the instrument used. TCRdb reprocessed the public reads (quality trimming at Q25 with fastp, clone calling with MiXCR) and kept in-frame beta chains. Under each unique CDR3 protein, matching rows form one entry showing the most common genes and DNA. This sample comprises hundreds of thousands of distinct CDR3 sequences, just over 20% of them detected only once. Of the sample, 10% falls within the top ten clones. The specimen was PBMCs from blood, collected approximately 20 months after vaccination. The receptors were gathered from a man aged 45 to 75 who received an inactivated influenza vaccine. Donor details come from another sample of the same person, matched by shared clones.

The V gene is TRBV6-1, the J gene TRBJ1-2; D uncertain. Trimming shortened V by 6 bases and J by 3 bases, and 8 bases separated the two germline ends. From germline, CDR1 is MNHNS and CDR2 SASEGT. The length of the CDR3 is 12 residues. The CDR3 DNA reads TGTGCCAGCAGCTGGGGAGACTATGGCTACACCTTC. It is translated as CASSWGDYGYTF.

This clonotype has a handful of counts. CDR3: CASSQIQGSDEKLFF. DNA for the CDR3: TGTGCCAGCAGCCAGATACAGGGATCGGATGAAAAACTGTTTTTT. The genes are TRBV4-2 and TRBJ1-4; D is possibly TRBD1 (6 bases). V was clipped by 3 bases and J by 6 bases, with 14 bases between them. The CDR3 covers 15 residues. Germline V gene lookup returns CDR1 LGHNA and CDR2 YNFKEQ.

This clonotype was picked up a small number of times. The chain combines TRBV7-9 with TRBJ1-3; no definite D call. CDR3 length: 14 amino acids. The germline V and J ends were trimmed by 1 base and 3 bases, with 7 bases remaining between them. From germline, CDR1 is SEHNR and CDR2 FQNEAQ (reference sequence). The chain's CDR3 is CASSLDAVGNTIYF. The CDR3 region has the DNA TGTGCCAGCAGCTTAGACGCTGTTGGAAACACCATATATTTT.

In this sample, this clonotype turned up a few times. This chain links TRBV27 with TRBJ1-1, with a tentative D call TRBD1 (5 bases). CDR3 length: 14 amino acids. Germline V gene data show CDR1 as MNHEY and CDR2 as SMNVEV (reference sequence). The V end lost 6 bases, the J end lost 4 bases, and 15 bases lay between the germline ends. The CDR3 coding sequence is TGTGCCAGCAGCCCCGGGGGGGGGTCCACTGAAGCTTTCTTT. It yields the protein CASSPGGGSTEAFF.

The chain carries TRBV4-2 and TRBJ2-7, with D unclear. This CDR3 has 14 residues. Germline CDR1 is LGHNA and CDR2 is YNFKEQ. Between the trimmed V and J ends, which lost 6 bases and 3 bases, there was a span of 15 bases. The CDR3 reads CASSTSAKNYEQYF. The CDR3 bases are TGTGCCAGCAGTACGTCCGCAAAGAACTACGAGCAGTACTTC.

The genes are TRBV5-1 and TRBJ2-5, with D perhaps matching TRBD1 or TRBD2 (6 bases each). CDR1 and CDR2 (germline): SGHRS, YFSETQ. There are 13 residues in the CDR3. V gave up 8 bases and J gave up 2 bases, with 13 bases separating them. The CDR3 sequence is CASGRGLQETQYF. The CDR3 DNA is TGCGCCAGTGGACGGGGGCTTCAAGAGACCCAGTACTTC.

This clonotype was seen ten or more times. The gene calls are TRBV11-2 and TRBJ1-3; 8 nucleotides line up with TRBD1. Germline V gives CDR1 SGHAT, CDR2 FQNNGV. This CDR3 has 18 residues. Trimming took 1 base from V and 2 from J; bases not matched to a gene: 10. CDR3 loop: CASSLGPPTGVTGNTIYF. The CDR3 nucleotides are TGTGCCAGCAGCTTAGGCCCTCCGACAGGGGTCACTGGAAACACCATATATTTT.

This clonotype was seen a handful of times. This CDR3 reads CASSLERPGETEAFF. CDR3 sequence (DNA): TGCGCCAGCAGCTTGGAGAGACCAGGGGAAACTGAAGCTTTCTTT. The V and J genes are TRBV5-1 and TRBJ1-1, with a tentative D call TRBD1 (6 bases). CDR1 is SGHRS and CDR2 is YFSETQ in the germline V gene. There are 15 residues in the CDR3. Trimming stripped 0 bases from V and 5 bases from J, with 14 bases between.

This clonotype was counted a few times. V usage is TRBV6-1 and J usage is TRBJ1-1; TRBD1 agrees at 8 bases. This CDR3 spans 13 amino acids. Looked up from germline, CDR1 is MNHNS and CDR2 is SASEGT. Trimming at V came to 9 bases and at J to 4 bases, leaving 7 bases not matched to a gene. In DNA form, the CDR3 reads TGTGCCAGTGAGACAGGGGCTAGCACTGAAGCTTTCTTT. This codes for CASETGASTEAFF.

This chain joins TRBV27 and TRBJ2-5, with a possible D match to TRBD2 (6 bases). This CDR3 has 13 amino acids. Per the germline V gene, CDR1 is MNHEY and CDR2 is SMNVEV (reference sequence). The germline V and J ends were trimmed by 4 bases and 7 bases, with 13 bases remaining between them. The CDR3 coding sequence is TGTGCCAGCAGTTCCGGGGGTCGGGGGACCCAGTACTTC. This translates into CASSSGGRGTQYF.